This T cell receptor (beta chain) was observed in a study of blood T cell repertoires in COVID-19. Study-level information: PBMCs, B-cell-depleted T cells, or T cells provided the cDNA or gDNA that made up the material.

Assay: immunoSEQ multiplex PCR; the TCRdb copy retains only in-frame clones and omits some. This sample has approximately 150,000 clones, with roughly 81% found just once. The receptor was isolated from a woman aged 45-65 years with COVID-19, enrolled during active disease. The sample consisted of peripheral blood.

The CDR3 is CASSLNRQGASYEQYF. CDR3 DNA: TGCGCCAGCAGCCTAAACCGCCAGGGGGCGTCCTACGAGCAGTACTTC. The chain employs TRBV4-1 and TRBJ2-7, with 8 bases matching TRBD1. Germline CDR1 and CDR2: MGHRA and YSYEKL. With V trimmed by 4 bases and J by 1 base, 9 bases remained unmatched. This CDR3 comprises 16 residues.